The TCR beta chain under discussion was sequenced for a study of blood T cells in healthy people across ages. Germline CDR1 SQVTM, CDR2 ANQGSEA. The V end lost 4 bases, the J end lost 4 bases, and 18 bases lay between the germline ends. The CDR3 spans 15 residues. For the second PCR, which ran for about 7 to 11 cycles, a sample-barcoded 5' primer and a J-beta primer mix were used. TCRdb redid the calling of the 5' RACE reads with MiXCR, one entry per CDR3 protein. The sample gives fewer than 800,000 distinct CDR3 sequences, 25% of which show up once; roughly 9% is in the top ten. These same data were also listed under a study on T cells of mothers and their children.

What was sequenced was blood. The source of this sequence is a boy between 10 and 17 years old in good health. The V call is TRBV29-1, the J call TRBJ2-3, with D possibly matching TRBD2 (5 bases). The CDR3 here is CSVGLPGGYPDTQYF. Written as DNA, the CDR3 is TGCAGCGTTGGACTTCCTGGAGGCTACCCAGATACGCAGTATTTT.